The rows below give T cell receptor beta chains drawn from one sample of a study of blood T cell repertoires in COVID-19. Data came from immunoSEQ multiplex PCR; TCRdb stores just in-frame clones and leaves some out. This sample carries about 160,000 clones, approximately 92% of them seen once, and the ten largest clones take 4.5% to 5%. Input material: peripheral blood. The receptor set was obtained from a man aged 25 to 40 with COVID-19, enrolled during active disease. Each CDR3 is given with its conserved first and last residue. Fields, in order: J gene, clone size, D gene, V gene, CDR3 DNA, CDR3 protein. D genes are given only for firm matches. A row's size may be missing; if present it is once, few, many or a size class.

TRBJ1-3	few	NA	TRBV7-6	TGTGCCAGCAGCTTATTTGGGGCAGGCGCCTCTGGAAACACCATATATTTT	CASSLFGAGASGNTIYF
TRBJ1-1	once	TRBD1	TRBV6-2/TRBV6-3	TGTGCCAGCAGTTACTCCCCCCGGGACAGGGGGCAAATGAACACTGAAGCTTTCTTT	CASSYSPRDRGQMNTEAFF
TRBJ2-1	once	TRBD2	TRBV3-1/TRBV3-2	TGTACCAGCAGCCAAGATTGGCTAGCGGGAGGGAATGAGCAGTTCTTC	CTSSQDWLAGGNEQFF
TRBJ2-7	NA	NA	TRBV14	TGTGCCAGCAGCCAATCTACCGGGACAAGATCTTACGAGCAGTACTTC	CASSQSTGTRSYEQYF
TRBJ1-1	NA	NA	TRBV6-5	TGTGCCAGCAGTCTGGACAGTCGAATTTCTGAAGCTTTCTTT	CASSLDSRISEAFF
TRBJ1-6	NA	NA	TRBV21-1	TGTGCCAGCAACCACAGGGCCCTTCCCAATTCACCCCTCCACTTT	CASNHRALPNSPLHF
TRBJ1-5	NA	TRBD1	TRBV6-6	TGTGCCAGCAGTGGACAGGTCCAAGAGCCCCAGCATTTT	CASSGQVQEPQHF
TRBJ2-2	few	NA	TRBV4-2	TGTGCCAGCAGCCAAGATGGCTTAGCGCCCAACACCGGGGAGCTGTTTTTT	CASSQDGLAPNTGELFF
TRBJ1-6	NA	TRBD1	TRBV5-5	TGTGCCAGCAGCTGGGGCCGAAGGGGGCCCAATAATTCACCCCTCCACTTT	CASSWGRRGPNNSPLHF
TRBJ2-1	NA	NA	TRBV18	TGTGCCAGCTCACCAAGGGGGGGATGGAATGAGCAGTTCTTC	CASSPRGGWNEQFF
TRBJ1-2	NA	NA	TRBV19	TGTGCCAGTAGTATAGGGGCAGGAGGCTATGGCTACACCTTC	CASSIGAGGYGYTF
TRBJ1-2	NA	NA	TRBV27	TGTGCCAGCAGTTTATTGAGGGTAGGGGGCTACACCTTC	CASSLLRVGGYTF
TRBJ2-2	NA	TRBD1	TRBV27	TGTGCCAGCAGTTTATTCGAGACAGGGGGTACCGGGGAGCTGTTTTTT	CASSLFETGGTGELFF
TRBJ1-1	NA	NA	TRBV2	TGTGCCAGCCAGACAGTTATGAACACTGAAGCTTTCTTT	CASQTVMNTEAFF
TRBJ2-3	NA	TRBD2	TRBV10-3	TGTGCCATCAGTGAGTCGCGGGGGGGCACAGATACGCAGTATTTT	CAISESRGGTDTQYF
TRBJ1-2	NA	TRBD1	TRBV6-2/TRBV6-3	TGTGCCAGCAGTCCATTCGGCCCGGACAGGGGACACTATGGCTACACCTTC	CASSPFGPDRGHYGYTF
TRBJ2-7	NA	TRBD1	TRBV27	TGTGCCAGCAGTTATAGACAGGGCCACGAGCAGTACTTC	CASSYRQGHEQYF
TRBJ1-5	NA	NA	TRBV7-2	TGTGCCAGCAGCGCCGACAGCAAGTATAGCAATCAGCCCCAGCATTTT	CASSADSKYSNQPQHF